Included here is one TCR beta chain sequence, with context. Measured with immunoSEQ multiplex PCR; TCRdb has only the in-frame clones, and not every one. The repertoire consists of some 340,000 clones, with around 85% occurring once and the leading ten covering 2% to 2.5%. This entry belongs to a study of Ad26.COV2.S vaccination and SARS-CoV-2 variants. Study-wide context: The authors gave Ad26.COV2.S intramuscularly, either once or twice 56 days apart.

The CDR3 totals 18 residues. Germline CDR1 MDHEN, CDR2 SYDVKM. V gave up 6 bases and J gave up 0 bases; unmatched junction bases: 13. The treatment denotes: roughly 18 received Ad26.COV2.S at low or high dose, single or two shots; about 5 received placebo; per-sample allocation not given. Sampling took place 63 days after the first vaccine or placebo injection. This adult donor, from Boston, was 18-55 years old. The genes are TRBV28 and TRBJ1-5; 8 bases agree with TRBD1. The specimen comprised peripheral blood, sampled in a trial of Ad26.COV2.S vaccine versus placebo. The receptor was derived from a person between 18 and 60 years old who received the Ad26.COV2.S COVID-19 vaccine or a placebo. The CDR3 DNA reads TGTGCCAGCAGCCTACAGGGGGTAGAGGGGTATAGCAATCAGCCCCAGCATTTT. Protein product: CASSLQGVEGYSNQPQHF.